This T cell receptor beta chain was observed in a study of shared clonotypes between healthy human individuals. Across the whole study: Aged between 18 and 49, the donors were a couple of women and three men.

Regarding the study as a whole: Generally, estimated richness proved larger in naive subsets than it did in memory subsets. Of the naive CD4 clonotypes, approximately 5% were shared across a few donors.

Naive-designated CD8 cells lacked CD45RO, were positively enriched for CCR7, and omitted terminally differentiated effector memory CD45RA+ cells. The V segment lost 4 bases and the J segment 2 bases; nucleotides outside the gene matches: 13. The germline CDR1 and CDR2 sequences are SEHNR and FQNEAQ (reference sequence). CDR3 length equals 17 residues. Note on this clone: Its specificity is unknown.

Across several immunoSEQ plates, the genomic DNA of each subset was split evenly. Sequencing was performed with immunoSEQ multiplex PCR; in TCRdb, only in-frame clones are kept and a portion is missing. The table shows over 750,000 clones, with about 96% occurring only once. This chain connects TRBV7-9 to TRBJ1-1; 7 nucleotides match TRBD1. The TCR sequence derives from a man aged 25 to 40 in good health. Sequencing was done on a sample of naive CD8+ T cells sorted from blood. The CDR3 reads CASSSKTPRQGNTEAFF. The CDR3 region has the DNA TGTGCCAGCAGCTCGAAAACACCGCGACAGGGAAACACTGAAGCTTTCTTT.